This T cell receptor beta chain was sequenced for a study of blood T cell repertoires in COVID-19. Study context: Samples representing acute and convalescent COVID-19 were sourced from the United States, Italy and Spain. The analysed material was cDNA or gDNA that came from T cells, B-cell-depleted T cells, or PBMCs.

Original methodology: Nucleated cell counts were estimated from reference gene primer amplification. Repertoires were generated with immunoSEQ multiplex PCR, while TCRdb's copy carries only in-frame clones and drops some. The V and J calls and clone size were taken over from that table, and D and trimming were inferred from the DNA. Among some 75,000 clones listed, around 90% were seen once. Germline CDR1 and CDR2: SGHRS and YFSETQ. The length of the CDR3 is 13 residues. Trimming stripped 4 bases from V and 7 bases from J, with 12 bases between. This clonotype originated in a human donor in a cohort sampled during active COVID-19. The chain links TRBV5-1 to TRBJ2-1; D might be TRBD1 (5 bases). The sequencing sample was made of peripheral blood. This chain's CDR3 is CASSLAGWNEQFF. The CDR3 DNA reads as TGCGCCAGCAGCCTCGCAGGGTGGAATGAGCAGTTCTTC.